This T cell receptor (beta chain) was captured in a study of cytomegalovirus exposure and HLA in healthy donors. Study-level points and caveats: Some TCR beta chains (over 150 of them) were listed as cytomegalovirus-associated. First-cohort TCR clusters tended to co-occur in the 90 to 150 validation repertoires, a later analysis found.

Looked up from germline, CDR1 is PRHDT and CDR2 is FYEKMQ (reference sequence). The CDR3 covers 13 residues. Between the trimmed V and J ends, which lost 5 bases and 0 bases, there was a span of 8 bases. Clones were sequenced by immunoSEQ multiplex PCR, and TCRdb holds only the in-frame ones, with some missing. This table holds tens of thousands of clones, approximately 93% found once. On this clone: Its antigen remains unidentified. The same CDR3 also results from other DNA sequences found in this sample.

V usage is TRBV13 and J usage is TRBJ2-7; D not resolved. This TCR was recovered from a young man in good health and CMV-seronegative. Sequencing input: PBMCs. The CDR3 sequence is CASSLRRSYEQYF. CDR3 nucleotide sequence: TGTGCCAGCAGCCTGCGCCGCTCCTACGAGCAGTACTTC. The full variable domain, its missing parts supplied by reference TRBV13 and TRBJ2-7, is AAGVIQSPRHLIKEKRETATLKCYPIPRHDTVYWYQQGPGQDPQFLISFYEKMQSDKGSIPDRFSAQQFSDYHSELNMSSLELGDSALYFCASSLRRSYEQYFGPGTRLTVT.